This T cell receptor (beta chain) is drawn from a study of shared clonotypes between healthy human individuals. Across the study: Each donor contributed plates that comprised three CD4 naive, three CD4 memory, two CD8 naive and one CD8 memory. Findings and caveats of the study: Larger estimated richness was generally recorded for naive subsets relative to memory subsets.

Germline CDR1 reads MNHNS; CDR2 reads SASEGT. J gave up 10 bases and V 5 bases, and 3 bases lay outside the gene matches. The CDR3 is 12 amino acids. Genomic DNA per cell subset filled all wells of several immunoSEQ plates. The data were produced by immunoSEQ multiplex PCR, yet TCRdb's version contains in-frame clones alone and is incomplete. The table has 100,000 or so clones, under 70% seen once. For this clone: Its antigen remains unidentified.

The receptor was derived from a woman between 25 and 40 years old in good health. Sequences were obtained from memory CD8+ T cells sorted from blood. Subset defined: CD45RO+ cells pooled with CCR7-negative TemRA cells. V usage is TRBV6-1 and J usage is TRBJ2-1, with TRBD2 matching 9 bases. CDR3 nucleotide sequence: TGTGCCAGCAGTTTAACTAGCGGGGAGCAGTTCTTC. Amino acid sequence: CASSLTSGEQFF.